This T cell receptor (beta chain) derives from a study of blood T cell repertoires in COVID-19. Study-wide background: Acute and convalescent COVID-19 specimens originated in the United States, Italy and Spain. T cells, B-cell-depleted T cells, or PBMCs provided the cDNA or gDNA that served as material.

Germline V gene lookup returns CDR1 GTSNPN and CDR2 SVGIG (reference sequence). This CDR3 is built from 14 residues. The J segment lost 4 bases and the V segment lost 6 bases, leaving 8 bases of the junction unmatched. Measured with immunoSEQ multiplex PCR; TCRdb has only the in-frame clones, and not every one. The sample shows approximately 94,000 clones, 85% to 90% of them seen only once. This clonotype was obtained from an elderly woman with active COVID-19. Specimen: peripheral blood. This sequence joins TRBV30 and TRBJ2-3; TRBD2 agrees at 9 bases. The CDR3 region is CACAGGGRSDTQYF. CDR3 nucleotides: TGTGCCTGCGCGGGGGGGGGCCGGTCAGATACGCAGTATTTT.